Below, 10 T cell receptor beta chains from the same sample are listed, as sequenced in a study of T cell responses to AZD1222 COVID-19 vaccine. Some clones are missing from TCRdb's copy, which holds only in-frame ones; the method was immunoSEQ multiplex PCR. Of more than 120,000 clones listed, 70% to 90% are singletons. Sequenced here: peripheral blood, sampled 28 days after the second AZD1222 dose. The receptor source for this set is an adult who received the AZD1222 COVID-19 vaccine.

Only one count was recorded for this clone. The J gene is TRBJ2-7, the V gene TRBV27; 9 nucleotides match TRBD2. The CDR3 is 15 amino acids. Germline loops: CDR1 MNHEY, CDR2 SMNVEV (reference sequence). J gave up 3 bases and V 5 bases, and 8 bases lay outside the gene matches. This chain's CDR3 is CASSVAGTSYYEQYF. CDR3 sequence (DNA): TGTGCCAGCAGTGTGGCCGGGACTAGCTACTACGAGCAGTACTTC.

The V call is TRBV2, the J call TRBJ1-5; D unresolved. Germline V gene sequence: CDR1 SNHLY, CDR2 FYNNEI. The length of the CDR3 is 18 residues. V lost 2 bases and J 4 bases, leaving 21 bases between the germline ends. The CDR3 spells CASSETPTVVFDNQPQHF. The CDR3 DNA follows: TGTGCCAGCAGTGAAACCCCTACAGTTGTATTTGATAATCAGCCCCAGCATTTT.

A few counts support this clone. V and J are TRBV27 and TRBJ1-6, with D tentatively TRBD1 (6 bases). Trimming removed 3 bases at V and 0 bases at J, with 21 bases between. CDR3 length equals 20 residues. Germline V gene lookup returns CDR1 MNHEY and CDR2 SMNVEV (reference sequence). In DNA, the CDR3 is TGTGCCAGCAGTTTGGGGGCAAGCGACTGGACGAGCTCCTATAATTCACCCCTCCACTTT. It yields the protein CASSLGASDWTSSYNSPLHF.

The chain employs TRBV28 and TRBJ2-3; TRBD2 agrees at 13 bases. V dropped 8 bases and J dropped 2; count of bases not matched to a gene: 7. Germline values: CDR1 MDHEN, CDR2 SYDVKM. The CDR3 loop spans 16 amino acids. The CDR3 sequence is CASGRLAGGVTDTQYF. CDR3 DNA sequence: TGTGCCAGCGGCCGACTAGCGGGGGGCGTCACAGATACGCAGTATTTT. Drawing the rest from reference TRBV28 and TRBJ2-3, the complete variable domain is DVKVTQSSRYLVKRTGEKVFLECVQDMDHENMFWYRQDPGLGLRLIYFSYDVKMKEKGDIPEGYSVSREKKERFSLILESASTNQTSMYLCASGRLAGGVTDTQYFGPGTRLTVL.

The table lists this clone with a few counts. V usage is TRBV2 and J usage is TRBJ2-3, with 9 bases lining up with TRBD2. CDR3 length equals 16 residues. The V gene end was trimmed by 8 bases and the J gene end by 9 bases; junction bases not matched to a gene: 18. The germline gives CDR1 SNHLY, CDR2 FYNNEI. The CDR3 DNA reads TGTGCCAGCGCAATTGCCCGGGGTAGCGGGGGTGGGACGCAGTATTTT. It is translated as CASAIARGSGGGTQYF. Full variable domain (outside the CDR3, taken from reference TRBV2 and TRBJ2-3): EPEVTQTPSHQVTQMGQEVILRCVPISNHLYFYWYRQILGQKVEFLVSFYNNEISEKSEIFDDQFSVERPDGSNFTLKIRSTKLEDSAMYFCASAIARGSGGGTQYFGPGTRLTVL.

Concerning this clone itself: The same CDR3 is also encoded by other DNA sequences in this sample. The V call is TRBV10-1, the J call TRBJ2-3; D unresolved. Trimming took off 2 bases at V and 0 bases at J, with 6 bases between the two ends. From germline, CDR1 is WNHNN and CDR2 SYGVQD (reference sequence). This CDR3 has 14 residues. The CDR3 reads CASSEGTSTDTQYF. The CDR3 nucleotides are TGCGCCAGCAGTGAGGGAACTAGCACAGATACGCAGTATTTT.

V is TRBV10-3 and J is TRBJ2-3; 7 bases are a match to TRBD2. Germline loops: CDR1 ENHRY, CDR2 SYGVKD. V lost 4 bases and J lost 9; bases outside the gene matches: 13. The CDR3 is 15 residues long. This chain's CDR3 is CAISADRTSLGTQYF. In DNA, the CDR3 is TGTGCCATCAGTGCCGACCGGACTAGTCTAGGGACGCAGTATTTT.

This sequence joins TRBV10-3 and TRBJ2-5, with 7 positions matching TRBD2. This CDR3 contains 15 residues. From germline, CDR1 is ENHRY and CDR2 SYGVKD. The V and J ends lost 6 bases and 2 bases, in that order; junction bases with no gene match: 9. CDR3 loop: CAIRLGERDQETQYF. For the CDR3, the DNA is TGTGCCATCAGGCTCGGAGAGCGGGATCAAGAGACCCAGTACTTC.

The rearrangement joins TRBV10-3 to TRBJ1-1; D is unresolved. The CDR3 runs 14 residues. Germline CDR1 and CDR2: ENHRY and SYGVKD. Trimming stripped 3 bases from V and 4 bases from J, with 12 bases between. In nucleotides, the CDR3 is TGTGCCATCAGTGACCCCGGGGAAGGCACTGAAGCTTTCTTT. The encoded protein is CAISDPGEGTEAFF.

The chain employs TRBV29-1 and TRBJ2-2; TRBD1 matches 9 bases. This CDR3 comprises 14 residues. The germline V gene has CDR1 SQVTM and CDR2 ANQGSEA. V lost 6 bases and J lost 6; bases outside the gene matches: 8. CDR3 nucleotides: TGCAGCGTCATACAGGGGGCGAGCGCCGGGGAGCTGTTTTTT. It encodes CSVIQGASAGELFF.